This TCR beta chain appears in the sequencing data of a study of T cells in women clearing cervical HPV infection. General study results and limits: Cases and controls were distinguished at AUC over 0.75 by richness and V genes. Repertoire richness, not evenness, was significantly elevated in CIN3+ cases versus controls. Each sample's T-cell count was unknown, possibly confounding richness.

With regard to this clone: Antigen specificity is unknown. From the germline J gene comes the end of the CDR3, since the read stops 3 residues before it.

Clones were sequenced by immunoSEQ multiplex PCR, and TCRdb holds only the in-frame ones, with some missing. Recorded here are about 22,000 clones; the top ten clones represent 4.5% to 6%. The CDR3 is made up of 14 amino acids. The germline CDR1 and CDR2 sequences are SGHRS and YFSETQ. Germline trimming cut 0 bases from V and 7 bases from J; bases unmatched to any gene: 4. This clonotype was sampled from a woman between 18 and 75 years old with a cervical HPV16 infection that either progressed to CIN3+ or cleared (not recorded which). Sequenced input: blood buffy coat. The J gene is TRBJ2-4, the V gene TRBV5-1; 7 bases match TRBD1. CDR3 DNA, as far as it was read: TGCGCCAGCAGCTTGGTGGGGACAGCGAACATT. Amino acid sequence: CASSLVGTANI. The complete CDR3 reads CASSLVGTANIQYF. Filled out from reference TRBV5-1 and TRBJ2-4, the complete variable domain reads KAGVTQTPRYLIKTRGQQVTLSCSPISGHRSVSWYQQTPGQGLQFLFEYFSETQRNKGNFPGRFSGRQFSNSRSEMNVSTLELGDSALYLCASSLVGTANIQYFGAGTRLSVL.